A single sample is the source of the 6 T cell receptor beta chains below, sequenced in a study of T cell responses to AZD1222 COVID-19 vaccine. Generated by immunoSEQ multiplex PCR, the TCRdb table keeps only in-frame clones and is missing some. The table shows more than 150,000 clones, with over 80% occurring only once. Sequencing was performed on peripheral blood, taken on day 0 of MenACWY control vaccination. These TCRs come from an adult in good health.

The V and J genes are TRBV27 and TRBJ2-3; 15 bases match TRBD2. This CDR3 has 19 residues. V gave up 5 bases and J gave up 0 bases; unmatched junction bases: 9. Germline V lookup: CDR1 MNHEY, CDR2 SMNVEV (reference sequence). The CDR3 coding sequence is TGTGCCAGCAGTCCGGGACTAGCGGGGGGACAACTTAGCACAGATACGCAGTATTTT. The encoded protein is CASSPGLAGGQLSTDTQYF.

The chain carries TRBV2 and TRBJ2-3; D gene ambiguous. The CDR3 has 10 amino acids. Germline assignment: CDR1 SNHLY and CDR2 FYNNEI. Trimming took 4 bases from V and 10 from J, leaving 6 bases between them. The CDR3 protein is CASSALAQYF. CDR3 nucleotides: TGTGCCAGCAGTGCTCTGGCGCAGTATTTT.

The gene calls are TRBV6-5 and TRBJ2-7; 8 positions match TRBD1. The CDR3 length is 13 residues. Germline CDR1 MNHEY, CDR2 SVGAGI. Unmatched junction bases numbered 3, after V lost 6 bases and J lost 2 bases. CDR3 coding DNA: TGTGCCAGCAGACAGGGGGACCCCTACGAGCAGTACTTC. Translated: CASRQGDPYEQYF.

The chain joins TRBV2 to TRBJ2-7, with 11 bases that match TRBD2. V gave up 5 bases and J gave up 3 bases; unmatched junction bases: 3. CDR3 length: 14 amino acids. From germline, CDR1 is SNHLY and CDR2 FYNNEI. In nucleotides, the CDR3 is TGTGCCAGCAGTTATACTAGCGGGAGCTACGAGCAGTACTTC. Its translation: CASSYTSGSYEQYF.

The V gene is TRBV28, the J gene TRBJ2-5; TRBD1 or TRBD2 may be the D gene (6 bases each). Between the trimmed V and J ends, which lost 1 base and 5 bases, there was a span of 11 bases. The CDR3 has 14 amino acids. CDR1 and CDR2 (germline): MDHEN, SYDVKM. The CDR3 nucleotides are TGTGCCAGCAGTTTATCACAGGGAGGCGAGACCCAGTACTTC. Translation gives CASSLSQGGETQYF.

The count of this clone is one. J is TRBJ1-1 and V is TRBV2; D might be TRBD1 (5 bases). V lost 2 bases to trimming and J lost 4 bases, with 17 bases between them. CDR3 length equals 16 residues. Germline V gene data show CDR1 as SNHLY and CDR2 as FYNNEI. CDR3 residues: CASSEQGALGGTEAFF. The CDR3 DNA follows: TGTGCCAGCAGTGAACAGGGTGCCCTAGGAGGCACTGAAGCTTTCTTT.